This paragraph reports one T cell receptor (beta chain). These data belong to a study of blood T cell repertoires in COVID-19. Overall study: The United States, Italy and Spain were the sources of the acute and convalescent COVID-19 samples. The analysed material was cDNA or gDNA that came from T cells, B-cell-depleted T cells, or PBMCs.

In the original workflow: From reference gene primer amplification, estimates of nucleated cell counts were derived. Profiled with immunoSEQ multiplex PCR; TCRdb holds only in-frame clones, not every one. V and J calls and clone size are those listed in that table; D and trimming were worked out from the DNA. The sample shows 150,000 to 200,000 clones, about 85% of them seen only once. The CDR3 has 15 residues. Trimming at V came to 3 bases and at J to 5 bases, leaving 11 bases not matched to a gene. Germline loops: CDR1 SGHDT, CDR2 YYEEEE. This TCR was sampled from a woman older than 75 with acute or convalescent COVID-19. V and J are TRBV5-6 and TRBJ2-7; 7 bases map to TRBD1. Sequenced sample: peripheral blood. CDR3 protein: CASSSGQVAVNEQYF. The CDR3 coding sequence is TGTGCCAGCAGCTCCGGACAGGTGGCGGTGAACGAGCAGTACTTC.